This T cell receptor (beta chain) was captured by sequencing in a study of blood T cell repertoires in COVID-19. The overall study: Nucleic acid was either cDNA or gDNA, and it came from T cells, B-cell-depleted T cells, or PBMCs.

The ends lost 1 base at V and 1 base at J; junction bases unmatched: 3. Germline assignment: CDR1 SGHNT and CDR2 YENEEA. The CDR3 length is 15 residues. Seattle patients were enrolled while actively infected and followed longitudinally. TCRdb's copy holds only in-frame clones and misses some; the assay was immunoSEQ multiplex PCR. The data show some 230,000 clones, with 85% to 90% seen just once and roughly 10% held by the top ten. This clonotype was obtained from a woman in her forties or fifties with COVID-19, enrolled during active disease. Input material: peripheral blood. The rearrangement links TRBV11-3 to TRBJ1-1; 7 positions match TRBD1. The CDR3 nucleotides read TGTGCCAGCAGCTTAGGTGCAGGGGGGAACACTGAAGCTTTCTTT. Translation: CASSLGAGGNTEAFF. The full variable domain, rest sourced from reference TRBV11-3 and TRBJ1-1, is EAGVVQSPRYKIIEKKQPVAFWCNPISGHNTLYWYLQNLGQGPELLIRYENEEAVDDSQLPKDRFSAERLKGVDSTLKIQPAELGDSAVYLCASSLGAGGNTEAFFGQGTRLTVV.